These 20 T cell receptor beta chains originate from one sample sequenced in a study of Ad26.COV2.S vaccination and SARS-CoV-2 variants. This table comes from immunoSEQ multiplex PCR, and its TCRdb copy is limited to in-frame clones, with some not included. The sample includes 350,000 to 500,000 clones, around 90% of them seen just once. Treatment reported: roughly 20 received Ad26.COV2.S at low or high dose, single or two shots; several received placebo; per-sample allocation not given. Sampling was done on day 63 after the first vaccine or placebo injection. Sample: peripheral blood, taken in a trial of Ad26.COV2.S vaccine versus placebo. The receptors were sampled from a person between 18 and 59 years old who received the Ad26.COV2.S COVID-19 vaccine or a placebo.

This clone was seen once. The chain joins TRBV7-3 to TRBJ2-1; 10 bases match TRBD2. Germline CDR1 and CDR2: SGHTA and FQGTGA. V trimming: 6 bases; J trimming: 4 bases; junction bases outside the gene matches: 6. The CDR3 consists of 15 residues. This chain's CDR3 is CASRSSGSGYNEQFF. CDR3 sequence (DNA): TGTGCCAGCAGGTCTAGCGGGAGTGGTTACAATGAGCAGTTCTTC.

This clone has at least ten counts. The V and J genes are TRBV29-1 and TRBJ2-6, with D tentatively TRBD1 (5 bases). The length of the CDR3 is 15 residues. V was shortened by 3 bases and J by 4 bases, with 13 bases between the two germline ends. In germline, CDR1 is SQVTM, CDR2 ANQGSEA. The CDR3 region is CSVDQGERGANVLTF. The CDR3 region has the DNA TGCAGCGTTGATCAGGGCGAAAGGGGGGCCAACGTCCTGACTTTC. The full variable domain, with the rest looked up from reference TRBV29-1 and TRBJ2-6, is SAVISQKPSRDICQRGTSLTIQCQVDSQVTMMFWYRQQPGQSLTLIATANQGSEATYESGFVIDKFPISRPNLTFSTLTVSNMSPEDSSIYLCSVDQGERGANVLTFGAGSRLTVL.

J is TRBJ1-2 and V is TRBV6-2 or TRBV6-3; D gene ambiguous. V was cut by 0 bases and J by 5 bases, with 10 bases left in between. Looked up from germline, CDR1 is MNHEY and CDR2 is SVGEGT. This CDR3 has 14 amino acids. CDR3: CASSYSISRYGYTF. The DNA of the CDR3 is TGTGCCAGCAGTTACTCGATTTCGCGGTATGGCTACACCTTC.

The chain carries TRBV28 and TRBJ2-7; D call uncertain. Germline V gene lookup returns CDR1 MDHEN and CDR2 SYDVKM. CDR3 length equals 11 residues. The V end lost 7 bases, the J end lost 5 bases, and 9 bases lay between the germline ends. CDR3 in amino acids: CASTSLDEQYF. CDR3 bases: TGTGCCAGCACCTCACTGGACGAGCAGTACTTC.

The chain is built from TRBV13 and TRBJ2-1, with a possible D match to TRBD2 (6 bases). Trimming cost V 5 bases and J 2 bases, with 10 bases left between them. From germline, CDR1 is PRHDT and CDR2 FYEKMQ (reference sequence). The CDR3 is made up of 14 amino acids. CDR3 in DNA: TGTGCCAGCAGCCTAGCGTCCCCCTACAATGAGCAGTTCTTC. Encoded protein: CASSLASPYNEQFF.

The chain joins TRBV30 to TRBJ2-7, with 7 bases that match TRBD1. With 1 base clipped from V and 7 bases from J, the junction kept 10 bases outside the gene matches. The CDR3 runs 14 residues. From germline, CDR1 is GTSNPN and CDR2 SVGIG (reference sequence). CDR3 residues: CAWSDGQDSLEQYF. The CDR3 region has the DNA TGTGCCTGGAGTGACGGACAGGACTCCCTTGAGCAGTACTTC.

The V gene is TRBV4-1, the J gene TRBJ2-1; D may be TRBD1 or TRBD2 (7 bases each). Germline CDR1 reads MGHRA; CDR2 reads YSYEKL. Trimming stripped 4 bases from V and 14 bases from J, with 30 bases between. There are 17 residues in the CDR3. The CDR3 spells CASSPGDLVADPGGEFF. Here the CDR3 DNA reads TGCGCCAGCAGCCCCGGGGACCTGGTAGCAGACCCAGGGGGGGAGTTCTTC.

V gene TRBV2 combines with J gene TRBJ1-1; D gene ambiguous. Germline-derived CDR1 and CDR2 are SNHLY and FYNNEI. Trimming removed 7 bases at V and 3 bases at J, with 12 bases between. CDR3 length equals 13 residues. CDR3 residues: CASTWADYTEAFF. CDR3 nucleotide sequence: TGTGCCAGCACCTGGGCCGATTACACTGAAGCTTTCTTT. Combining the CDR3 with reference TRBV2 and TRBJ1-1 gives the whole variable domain EPEVTQTPSHQVTQMGQEVILRCVPISNHLYFYWYRQILGQKVEFLVSFYNNEISEKSEIFDDQFSVERPDGSNFTLKIRSTKLEDSAMYFCASTWADYTEAFFGQGTRLTVV.

CDR3 sequence reads: CASSLGLAGRYNEQFF. The CDR3 DNA reads as TGTGCCAGCAGCTTAGGACTAGCGGGACGGTACAATGAGCAGTTCTTC. The chain uses TRBV12-1 and TRBJ2-1; the table's D gene call, TRBD2, was not cross checked with the DNA. TRBV12-1 is a recognized pseudogene. The CDR3 loop spans 16 amino acids.

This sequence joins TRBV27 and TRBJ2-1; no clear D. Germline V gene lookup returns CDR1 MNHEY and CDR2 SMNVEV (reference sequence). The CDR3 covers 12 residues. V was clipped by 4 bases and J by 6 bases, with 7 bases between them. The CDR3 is CASSSGGNEQFF. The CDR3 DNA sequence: TGTGCCAGCAGTTCGGGCGGCAATGAGCAGTTCTTC.

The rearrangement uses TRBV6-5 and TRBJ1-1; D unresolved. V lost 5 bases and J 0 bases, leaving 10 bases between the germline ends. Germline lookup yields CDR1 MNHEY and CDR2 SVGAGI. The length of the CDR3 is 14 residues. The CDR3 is CASSPLIMNTEAFF. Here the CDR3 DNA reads TGTGCCAGCAGTCCCCTAATCATGAACACTGAAGCTTTCTTT.

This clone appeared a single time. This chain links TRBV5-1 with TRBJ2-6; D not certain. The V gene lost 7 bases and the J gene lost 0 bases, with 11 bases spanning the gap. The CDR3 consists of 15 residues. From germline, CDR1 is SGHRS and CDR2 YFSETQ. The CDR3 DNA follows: TGCGCCAGCCAAGACCTTAGCTCTGGGGCCAACGTCCTGACTTTC. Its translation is CASQDLSSGANVLTF.

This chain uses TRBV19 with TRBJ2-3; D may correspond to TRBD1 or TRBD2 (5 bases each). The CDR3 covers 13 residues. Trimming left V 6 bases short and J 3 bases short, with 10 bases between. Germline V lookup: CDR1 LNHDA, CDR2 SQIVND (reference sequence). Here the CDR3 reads CASSRGLTDTQYF. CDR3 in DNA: TGTGCCAGTAGCCGGGGCTTGACAGATACGCAGTATTTT. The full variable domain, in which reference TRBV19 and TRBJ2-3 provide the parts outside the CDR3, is DGGITQSPKYLFRKEGQNVTLSCEQNLNHDAMYWYRQDPGQGLRLIYYSQIVNDFQKGDIAEGYSVSREKKESFPLTVTSAQKNPTAFYLCASSRGLTDTQYFGPGTRLTVL.

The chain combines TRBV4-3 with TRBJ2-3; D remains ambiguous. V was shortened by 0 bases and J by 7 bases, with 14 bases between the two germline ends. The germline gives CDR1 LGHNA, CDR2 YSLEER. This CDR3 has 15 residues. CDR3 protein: CASSQEFGDLHTQYF. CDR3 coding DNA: TGCGCCAGCAGCCAAGAGTTTGGAGACCTCCATACGCAGTATTTT.

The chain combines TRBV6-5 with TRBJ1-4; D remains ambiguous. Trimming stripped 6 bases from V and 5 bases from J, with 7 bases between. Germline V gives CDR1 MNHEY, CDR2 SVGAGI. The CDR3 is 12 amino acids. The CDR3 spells CASRSGNEKLFF. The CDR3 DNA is TGTGCCAGCAGGTCCGGGAATGAAAAACTGTTTTTT.

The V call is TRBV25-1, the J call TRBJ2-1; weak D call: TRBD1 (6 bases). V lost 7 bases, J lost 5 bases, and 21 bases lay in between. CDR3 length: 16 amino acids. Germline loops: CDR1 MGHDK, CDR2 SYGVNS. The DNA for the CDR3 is TGTGCCAGCATCCAGAATGTTGGGGGCCTTAACAATGAGCAGTTCTTC. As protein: CASIQNVGGLNNEQFF. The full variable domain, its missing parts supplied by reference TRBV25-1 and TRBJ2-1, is EADIYQTPRYLVIGTGKKITLECSQTMGHDKMYWYQQDPGMELHLIHYSYGVNSTEKGDLSSESTVSRIRTEHFPLTLESARPSHTSQYLCASIQNVGGLNNEQFFGPGTRLTVL.

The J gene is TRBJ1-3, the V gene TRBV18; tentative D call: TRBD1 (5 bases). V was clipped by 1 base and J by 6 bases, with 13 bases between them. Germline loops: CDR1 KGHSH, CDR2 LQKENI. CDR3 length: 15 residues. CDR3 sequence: CASSPHPGWENTIYF. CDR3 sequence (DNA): TGTGCCAGCTCACCACATCCAGGGTGGGAAAACACCATATATTTT.

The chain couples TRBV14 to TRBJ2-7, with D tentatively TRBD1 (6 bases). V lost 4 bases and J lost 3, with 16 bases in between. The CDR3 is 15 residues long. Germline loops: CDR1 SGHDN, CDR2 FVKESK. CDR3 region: CASSRWQGTYYEQYF. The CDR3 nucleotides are TGTGCCAGCAGCCGATGGCAGGGGACATACTACGAGCAGTACTTC.

This CDR3 is CASSFGTSGSHEQFF. DNA for the CDR3: TGTGCCAGCAGTTTCGGGACTAGCGGGAGTCATGAGCAGTTCTTC. This chain connects TRBV7-9 to TRBJ2-1; 14 positions agree with TRBD2. The CDR3 spans 15 residues. Trimming took 6 bases from V and 8 from J; bases not matched to a gene: 6. The germline CDR1 and CDR2 sequences are SEHNR and FQNEAQ (reference sequence).

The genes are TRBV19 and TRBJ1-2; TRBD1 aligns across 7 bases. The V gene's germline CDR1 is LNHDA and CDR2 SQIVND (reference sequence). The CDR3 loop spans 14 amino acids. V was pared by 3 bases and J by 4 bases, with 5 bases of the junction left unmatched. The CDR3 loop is CASSIRDRIYGYTF. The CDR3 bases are TGTGCCAGTAGTATCCGGGACAGAATCTATGGCTACACCTTC.